The 14 T cell receptor beta chains presented below share a single source sample, sequenced in a study of shared clonotypes between healthy human individuals. TCRdb's copy holds only in-frame clones and misses some; the assay was immunoSEQ multiplex PCR. There are roughly 700,000 clones in the sample; less than 95% occur only once, and about a third lies in the top ten. Specimen: memory CD8+ T cells from PBMCs. Indicated subset: CD45RO+ cells pooled with CCR7-negative TemRA cells. The receptors originated from a young man in good health. Some clones in this sample may be carry-over from other donors' samples.

V gene TRBV15 combines with J gene TRBJ2-5; D may match TRBD1 or TRBD2 (6 bases each). V lost 3 bases, J lost 5 bases, and 19 bases lay in between. Germline assignment: CDR1 LNHNV and CDR2 YYDKDF (reference sequence). The CDR3 extends over 16 amino acids. CDR3 bases: TGTGCCACCAGCAGTCTTAGAGGGGGGCTAGGGGAGACCCAGTACTTC. This codes for CATSSLRGGLGETQYF.

In nucleotides, the CDR3 is TGTGCCAGCAGCGTAGCCGGGGGCAGCCGTGCTGAAGCTTTCTTT. It codes for CASSVAGGSRAEAFF. The chain has TRBV9 and TRBJ1-1; perhaps TRBD1 as D (6 bases). Trimming pared 0 bases from V and 6 bases from J, leaving 15 bases between. The CDR3 is 15 residues long. CDR1 is SGDLS, CDR2 YYNGEE, per germline.

J is TRBJ2-2 and V is TRBV1; the DNA was not compared with TRBD1, the D call given in the table. TRBV1 is tagged as a pseudogene. The CDR3 has 16 amino acids. As DNA, the CDR3 is TGCACCAGCAGCGGGCCCGGGACAGGGGTTCCCGGGGAGCTGTTTTTT. It specifies CTSSGPGTGVPGELFF.

This clone appeared once. The chain links TRBV5-1 to TRBJ1-4; 9 nucleotides align to TRBD1. After removal of 0 bases from V and 7 bases from J, the junction contained 22 bases not matched to a gene. The CDR3 extends over 21 amino acids. The germline V gene has CDR1 SGHRS and CDR2 YFSETQ. CDR3 in amino acids: CASSLAPSGQGGGTWLEKLFF. CDR3 coding DNA: TGCGCCAGCAGCTTGGCCCCGTCGGGACAGGGAGGAGGGACTTGGCTTGAAAAACTGTTTTTT.

This chain joins TRBV27 and TRBJ1-1; 8 positions agree with TRBD1. In germline, CDR1 is MNHEY, CDR2 SMNVEV (reference sequence). With 6 bases clipped from V and 1 base from J, the junction kept 13 bases outside the gene matches. The CDR3 loop spans 17 amino acids. As DNA, the CDR3 is TGTGCCAGCAGGTGGACAGGGTCTCAATATTCGAACACTGAAGCTTTCTTT. This translates into CASRWTGSQYSNTEAFF.

V and J are TRBV27 and TRBJ1-1, with D tentatively TRBD1 (5 bases). Germline-derived CDR1 and CDR2 are MNHEY and SMNVEV (reference sequence). Trimming shortened V by 3 bases and J by 4 bases, and 9 bases separated the two germline ends. The CDR3 consists of 13 residues. The CDR3 loop is CASSFLQATEAFF. CDR3 nucleotides: TGTGCCAGCAGTTTTCTACAGGCCACTGAAGCTTTCTTT.

This chain joins TRBV6-1 and TRBJ2-3; D remains ambiguous. The CDR3 is 16 residues long. Germline lookup yields CDR1 MNHNS and CDR2 SASEGT. V was pared by 4 bases and J by 0 bases, with 14 bases between. The chain's CDR3 is CASSVQRRSSTDTQYF. As DNA, the CDR3 is TGTGCCAGCAGTGTACAGAGGCGCTCTAGCACAGATACGCAGTATTTT.

This chain connects TRBV9 to TRBJ2-7, with 8 positions matching TRBD1. The CDR3 length is 14 residues. The V gene end was trimmed by 2 bases and the J gene end by 2 bases; junction bases not matched to a gene: 3. Germline loops: CDR1 SGDLS, CDR2 YYNGEE. CDR3 in DNA: TGTGCCAGCAGCGTCCGGGACAGGCCCTACGAGCAGTACTTC. It is translated as CASSVRDRPYEQYF.

V is TRBV9 and J is TRBJ2-3; TRBD2 agrees at 8 bases. The V gene's germline CDR1 is SGDLS and CDR2 YYNGEE. Germline trimming cut 3 bases from V and 0 bases from J; bases unmatched to any gene: 6. The CDR3 loop spans 16 amino acids. The CDR3 coding sequence is TGTGCCAGCAGCGCCGGAGTAGCGGGGAGCACAGATACGCAGTATTTT. Amino acid sequence: CASSAGVAGSTDTQYF.

V usage is TRBV7-9 and J usage is TRBJ1-1; 10 bases are a match to TRBD1. Germline CDR1 SEHNR, CDR2 FQNEAQ (reference sequence). V gave up 1 base and J gave up 5 bases; unmatched junction bases: 7. The CDR3 extends over 16 amino acids. CDR3 DNA: TGTGCCAGCAGCTTAGGCCGGGACAGGGGAGGGACTGAAGCTTTCTTT. It is translated as CASSLGRDRGGTEAFF.

V gene TRBV5-4 combines with J gene TRBJ1-6; TRBD1 might be the D (5 bases). The CDR3 is 14 residues long. The germline V gene has CDR1 SGHNT and CDR2 YYREEE (reference sequence). Deletions cut 4 bases from V and 7 bases from J, with 12 bases between. The CDR3 DNA follows: TGTGCCAGCAGCCCGGGACGGAGGAATTCACCCCTCCACTTT. This sequence encodes CASSPGRRNSPLHF.

The J gene is TRBJ1-1, the V gene TRBV5-1, with D perhaps matching TRBD1 (5 bases). Germline lookup yields CDR1 SGHRS and CDR2 YFSETQ. V lost 4 bases to trimming and J lost 13 bases, with 26 bases between them. The CDR3 is made up of 15 amino acids. CDR3: CASSLVPTANFQGFF. Here the CDR3 DNA reads TGCGCCAGCAGCCTGGTTCCGACAGCCAACTTTCAGGGTTTCTTT.

This clone was seen a few times. The chain has TRBV28 and TRBJ1-5, with unresolved D. Germline-derived CDR1 and CDR2 are MDHEN and SYDVKM. The CDR3 loop spans 12 amino acids. V was cut by 5 bases and J by 10 bases, with 12 bases left in between. CDR3 DNA sequence: TGTGCCAGCAGTACACGGAGTATACCCCAGCATTTT. It encodes CASSTRSIPQHF.

The chain is built from TRBV5-5 and TRBJ1-1, with TRBD1 matching 10 bases. V dropped 4 bases and J dropped 7; count of bases not matched to a gene: 13. CDR1 is SGHKS and CDR2 is YYEKEE in the germline V gene (reference sequence). The CDR3 runs 16 residues. The CDR3 spells CASSAGQGNPLHEAFF. The CDR3 bases are TGTGCCAGCAGCGCGGGACAGGGGAATCCGCTTCATGAAGCTTTCTTT.